This T cell receptor beta chain was observed in a study of graft-versus-host responses after intestinal transplantation. The wider study: All recipients were given anti-thymocyte globulin induction, and tacrolimus and steroids were then administered for three to four years.

Notes on this clone: Antigen specificity is unknown.

Study-wide findings and caveats: The recipient marrow held GvH clones, and some of them showed up first in ileum or blood.

The table came from immunoSEQ multiplex PCR; TCRdb's copy has only in-frame clones and leaves some out. The sample holds about 29,000 clones; about three quarters are singletons and the top ten take 3%. CDR3 length equals 15 residues. Trimming cost V 5 bases and J 2 bases, with 13 bases left between them. Per germline, CDR1 MNHEY and CDR2 SVGAGI. Graft tissue was processed to release intraepithelial and lamina propria lymphocytes. The rearrangement links TRBV6-5 to TRBJ2-1; D could derive from TRBD1 or TRBD2 (5 bases each). This clonotype was sampled from a human patient who received an intestinal transplant, so some T cells may come from the graft donor. The material was ileum tissue, obtained 98 days after intestinal transplantation. CDR3 sequence (DNA): TGTGCCAGCAGTCAGGGAATCGGGACCTACAATGAGCAGTTCTTC. Translating gives CASSQGIGTYNEQFF.